This T cell receptor beta chain was identified in a study of shared clonotypes between healthy human individuals. The CDR3 consists of 14 residues. The germline V and J ends were trimmed by 2 bases and 0 bases, with 7 bases remaining between them. Per germline, CDR1 KGHSH and CDR2 LQKENI. The table came from immunoSEQ multiplex PCR; TCRdb's copy has only in-frame clones and leaves some out. The repertoire includes some 1.5 million clones, 98% of them detected once, and 0.45% sits in the top ten. The rearrangement joins TRBV18 to TRBJ1-2; D ambiguous. Material for sequencing was naive CD4+ T cells sorted from blood. As to subset: CD45RA+ positively selected. The receptor's source is a man aged 25-40 years in good health. CDR3 bases: TGTGCCAGCTCACCAAGCGAAGCTAACTATGGCTACACCTTC. Translation gives CASSPSEANYGYTF.